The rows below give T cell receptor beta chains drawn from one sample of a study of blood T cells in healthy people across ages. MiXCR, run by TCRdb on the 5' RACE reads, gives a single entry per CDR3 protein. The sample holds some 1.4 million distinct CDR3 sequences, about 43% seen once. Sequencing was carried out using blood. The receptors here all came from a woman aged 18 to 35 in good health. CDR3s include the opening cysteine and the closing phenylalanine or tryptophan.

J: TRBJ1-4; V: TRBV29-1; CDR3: CSVEEQGHNNEKLFF
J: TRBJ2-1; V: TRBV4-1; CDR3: CASSQDPAGEQFF
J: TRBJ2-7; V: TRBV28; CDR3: CASSPSGRGRSYEQYF
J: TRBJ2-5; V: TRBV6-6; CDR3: CAINWEGTQYF
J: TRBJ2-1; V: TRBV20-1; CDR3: CGARDPGLAGRNEQFF
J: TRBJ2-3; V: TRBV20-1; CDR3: CSARSPDRGPTDTQYF
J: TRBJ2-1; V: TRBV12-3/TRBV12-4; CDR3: CASSPPGLLFF
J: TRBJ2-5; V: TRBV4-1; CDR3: CASSRPGTQYF
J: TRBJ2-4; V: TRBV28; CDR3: CASSPFRGKNIQYF
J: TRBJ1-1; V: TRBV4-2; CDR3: CASSQLTPPGTGGLNTEAFF
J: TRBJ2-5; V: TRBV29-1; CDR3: CSHKRGTEQYF
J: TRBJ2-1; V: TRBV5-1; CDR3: CASSLALAGGISYNEQFF
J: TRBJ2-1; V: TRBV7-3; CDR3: CASSPHLAGVNEQFF
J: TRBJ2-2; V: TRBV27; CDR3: CASSLVQNTGELFF
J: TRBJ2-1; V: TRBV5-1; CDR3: CASSEGGFSYNEQFF
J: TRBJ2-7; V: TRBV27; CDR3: CASSATWVLDEQYF
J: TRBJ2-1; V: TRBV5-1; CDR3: CASAREGPYNEQFF
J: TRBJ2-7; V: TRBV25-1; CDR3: CASSDLGYNEQYF
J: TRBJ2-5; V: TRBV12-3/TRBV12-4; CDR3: CASRHAGGQYQETQYF
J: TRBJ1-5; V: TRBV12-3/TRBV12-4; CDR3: CASSLTDQPQHF
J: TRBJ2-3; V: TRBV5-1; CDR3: CASSTGRDTTTDTQYF
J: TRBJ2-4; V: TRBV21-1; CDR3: CVSTNQRDKKNIQYF
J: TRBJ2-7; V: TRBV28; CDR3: CASSLTVSSPYEQYF
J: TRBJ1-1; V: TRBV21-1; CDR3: CASRWYGPPGTEAFF
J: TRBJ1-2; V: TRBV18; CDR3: CASSPPNPGQGHGYTF
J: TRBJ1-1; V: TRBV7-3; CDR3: CASSLRSASEAFF
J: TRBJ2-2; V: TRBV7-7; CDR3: CAIGGDLRGGELFF
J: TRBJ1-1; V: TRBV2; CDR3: CASSGLQGREAFF
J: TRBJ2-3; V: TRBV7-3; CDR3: CASSFDRGTAQYF
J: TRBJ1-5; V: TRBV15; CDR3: CATSTDRGAFGFQPQHF
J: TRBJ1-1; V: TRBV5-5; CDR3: CASSWAQGTVGEAFF
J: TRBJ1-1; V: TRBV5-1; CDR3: CASSLDRTGMNTEAFF
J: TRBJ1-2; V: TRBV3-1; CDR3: CASTDWDSNGYTF
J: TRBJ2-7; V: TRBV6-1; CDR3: CASKKTGTAYIYEQYF
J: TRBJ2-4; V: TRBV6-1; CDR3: CASTYIEPRKYF
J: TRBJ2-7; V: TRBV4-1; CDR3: CASSQDGLVIGTGNDEQYF
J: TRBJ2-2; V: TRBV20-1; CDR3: CSATTRVDTGELFF